This TCR beta chain was recorded in a study of cytomegalovirus exposure and HLA in healthy donors. Study-wide findings and caveats: Per published accounts, TCR beta sequences correctly predicted the HLA-A and HLA-B alleles of most subjects. Later analysis suggested most CMV-associated TCR beta chains were HLA-restricted. Testing in vitro showed a few CMV-associated chains specific for CMV antigens.

Trimming shortened V by 3 bases and J by 7 bases, and 3 bases separated the two germline ends. The germline gives CDR1 KGHSH, CDR2 LQKENI. The CDR3 has 11 amino acids. Though probably carrying unrecorded immune exposures, donors were nominally healthy at sampling. This clone was recorded a few times. What it recognizes is unknown. The study ran its PCR with 60 Vbeta and 13 Jbeta primers. Assay: immunoSEQ multiplex PCR; the TCRdb copy retains only in-frame clones and omits some. Altogether approximately 120,000 clones are present, more than 15% being singletons, with the ten largest covering around 2.6%.

The TCR was taken from a female donor in good health and CMV-seropositive. Sequencing was performed on PBMCs. J is TRBJ1-4 and V is TRBV18; D remains unclear. The CDR3: CASSPGEKLFF. The CDR3 region has the DNA TGTGCCAGCTCACCCGGTGAAAAACTGTTTTTT.